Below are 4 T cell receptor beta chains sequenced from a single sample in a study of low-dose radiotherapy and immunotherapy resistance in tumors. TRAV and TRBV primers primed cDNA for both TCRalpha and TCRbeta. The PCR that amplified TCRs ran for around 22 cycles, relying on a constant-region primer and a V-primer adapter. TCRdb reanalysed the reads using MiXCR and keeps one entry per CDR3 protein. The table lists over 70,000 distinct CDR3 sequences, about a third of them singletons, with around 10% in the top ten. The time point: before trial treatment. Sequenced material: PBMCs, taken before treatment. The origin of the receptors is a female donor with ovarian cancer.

The CDR3: CASSLPGQGDETQYF. As DNA, the CDR3 is TGTGCCAGCAGTTTGCCGGGACAGGGGGACGAGACCCAGTACTTC. The rearrangement uses TRBV28 and TRBJ2-5; 11 positions agree with TRBD1. Germline V CDR1 and CDR2: MDHEN, SYDVKM. V trimming: 3 bases; J trimming: 5 bases; junction bases outside the gene matches: 5. There are 15 residues in the CDR3.

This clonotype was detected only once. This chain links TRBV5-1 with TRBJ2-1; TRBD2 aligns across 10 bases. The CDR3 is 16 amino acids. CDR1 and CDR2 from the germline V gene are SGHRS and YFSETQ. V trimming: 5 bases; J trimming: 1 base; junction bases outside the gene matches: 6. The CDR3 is CASSESGGASYNEQFF. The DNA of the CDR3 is TGCGCCAGCAGTGAAAGCGGGGGGGCGTCCTACAATGAGCAGTTCTTC. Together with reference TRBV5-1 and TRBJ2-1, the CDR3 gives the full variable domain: KAGVTQTPRYLIKTRGQQVTLSCSPISGHRSVSWYQQTPGQGLQFLFEYFSETQRNKGNFPGRFSGRQFSNSRSEMNVSTLELGDSALYLCASSESGGASYNEQFFGPGTRLTVL.

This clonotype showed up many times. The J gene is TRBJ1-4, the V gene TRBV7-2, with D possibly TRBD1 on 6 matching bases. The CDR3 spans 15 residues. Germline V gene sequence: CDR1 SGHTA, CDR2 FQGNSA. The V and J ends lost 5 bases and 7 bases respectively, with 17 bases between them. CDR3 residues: CASSLTQGPPEKLFF. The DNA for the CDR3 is TGTGCCAGCAGCCTGACACAGGGTCCCCCTGAAAAACTGTTTTTT. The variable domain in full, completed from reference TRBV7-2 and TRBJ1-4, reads GAGVSQSPSNKVTEKGKDVELRCDPISGHTALYWYRQSLGQGLEFLIYFQGNSAPDKSGLPSDRFSAERTGGSVSTLTIQRTQQEDSAVYLCASSLTQGPPEKLFFGSGTQLSVL.

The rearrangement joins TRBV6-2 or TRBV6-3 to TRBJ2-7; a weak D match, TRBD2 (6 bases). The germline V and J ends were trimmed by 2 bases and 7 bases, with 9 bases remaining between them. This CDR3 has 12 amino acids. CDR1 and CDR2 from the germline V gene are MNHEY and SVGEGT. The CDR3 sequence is CASSYGGWEQYF. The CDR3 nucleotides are TGTGCCAGCAGTTACGGGGGGTGGGAGCAGTACTTC.